This passage covers 8 T cell receptor beta chains from one sample sequenced in a study of T cell responses to AZD1222 COVID-19 vaccine (dated by TCRdb to about 2021). In the paper's terms, the time point label means: baseline before first vaccination. What this sample's treatment or condition label stands for: meningococcal conjugate vaccine given as trial control. Receptors were amplified or captured by the immunoSEQ multiplex PCR assay. In TCRdb, the immuneACCESS table is reduced to in-frame sequences with V and J assigned. These tables do not hold every clone; where another copy was compared, an unresolved V gene accounts for under half, and the others remain unexplained. The table for this sample lists about 130,000 clones; roughly 91% of them were counted only once. The top ten constitute 4.4% of the sample. The sequencing here drew on peripheral blood, taken on day 0 of MenACWY control vaccination. All receptors derive from an adult in good health.

The chain combines TRBV29-1 with TRBJ2-7; D is unresolved. Germline loops: CDR1 SQVTM, CDR2 ANQGSEA. V gave up 6 bases and J gave up 5 bases, with 14 bases separating them. CDR3 size: 12 residues. The CDR3 is CSVKVPVDEQYV. The CDR3 DNA sequence: TGCAGCGTGAAAGTACCCGTCGACGAGCAGTACGTC.

This chain uses TRBV18 with TRBJ2-5; possible D gene TRBD2, 5 bases. The CDR3 consists of 15 residues. V gave up 3 bases and J gave up 5 bases, with 16 bases separating them. Per germline, CDR1 KGHSH and CDR2 LQKENI. CDR3: CASSPASLSRETQYF. As DNA, the CDR3 is TGTGCCAGCTCACCGGCTAGCTTGTCACGGGAGACCCAGTACTTC.

The chain carries TRBV12-2 and TRBJ1-4; the table's D call of TRBD1 was not tested on the DNA. TRBV12-2 is tagged as a pseudogene. The CDR3 consists of 17 residues. The CDR3 reads CASRQCGTGGANEKLFF. The CDR3 DNA reads as TGTGCAAGTCGCCAATGCGGGACAGGGGGAGCTAATGAAAAACTGTTTTTT.

The chain recombines TRBV19 with TRBJ2-3; no clear D. V was trimmed by 6 bases and J by 0 bases, leaving 7 bases between them. The CDR3 is 13 amino acids. Germline CDR1 reads LNHDA; CDR2 reads SQIVND (reference sequence). In DNA, the CDR3 is TGTGCCAGTAGCAGGAAGAGCACAGATACGCAGTATTTT. Its translation is CASSRKSTDTQYF. Drawing the rest from reference TRBV19 and TRBJ2-3, the complete variable domain is DGGITQSPKYLFRKEGQNVTLSCEQNLNHDAMYWYRQDPGQGLRLIYYSQIVNDFQKGDIAEGYSVSREKKESFPLTVTSAQKNPTAFYLCASSRKSTDTQYFGPGTRLTVL.

The rearrangement links TRBV4-2 to TRBJ1-6, with 9 bases aligning to TRBD1. The germline gives CDR1 LGHNA, CDR2 YNFKEQ. This CDR3 is built from 16 residues. V lost 4 bases, J lost 8 bases, and 9 bases stayed unmatched. CDR3 protein: CASSRRPGQGDSPLHF. The CDR3 coding sequence is TGTGCCAGCAGCCGGAGACCGGGACAGGGAGATTCACCCCTCCACTTT.

V usage is TRBV7-9 and J usage is TRBJ1-6, with 7 nucleotides matching TRBD1. V was clipped by 4 bases and J by 8 bases; unmatched bases: 8. From germline, CDR1 is SEHNR and CDR2 FQNEAQ (reference sequence). The CDR3 covers 15 residues. The CDR3 is CASSWATGEYSPLHF. In DNA form, the CDR3 reads TGTGCCAGCAGCTGGGCCACAGGGGAGTATTCACCCCTCCACTTT.

This chain links TRBV4-2 with TRBJ1-1; 7 bases are a match to TRBD1. V lost 4 bases to trimming and J lost 1 base; unmatched junction nucleotides: 6. The V gene's germline CDR1 is LGHNA and CDR2 YNFKEQ. This CDR3 comprises 15 residues. The CDR3 bases are TGTGCCAGCAGCCGAGGACAGGCCACGAACACTGAAGCTTTCTTT. Translating it yields CASSRGQATNTEAFF.

The V gene is TRBV7-2, the J gene TRBJ1-2; the D gene is possibly TRBD1 (6 bases). The CDR3 totals 14 residues. The V end was cut by 3 bases, the J end by 2 bases, with 10 bases between. The germline V gene encodes CDR1 SGHTA and CDR2 FQGNSA. The CDR3 DNA sequence: TGTGCCAGCAGCTTCCGGCAGGGGAACTATGGCTACACCTTC. Protein product: CASSFRQGNYGYTF.